These 14 T cell receptor beta chains were sequenced from one sample in a study of beta chain features in type 1 diabetes. What was sequenced were expressed TCRB transcripts, since all of the isolated RNA had been reverse transcribed. Here immunoSEQ multiplex PCR was the method, and the copy in TCRdb shows in-frame clones only, minus some. The sample lists about 330,000 clones; around 10% were seen once. Specimen: naive CD4+ T cells from blood. The receptors come from a woman aged 30 to 39 in good health.

The rearrangement joins TRBV5-1 to TRBJ1-1, with D tentatively TRBD1 (5 bases). Germline values: CDR1 SGHRS, CDR2 YFSETQ. This CDR3 is 13 amino acids long. V lost 4 bases and J 7 bases, leaving 14 bases between the germline ends. Here the CDR3 reads CASSPPGEREAFF. Here the CDR3 DNA reads TGCGCCAGCAGCCCCCCGGGGGAACGTGAAGCTTTCTTT.

This clone was seen only a few times. In the same sample, other DNA sequences code for this CDR3. As DNA, the CDR3 is TGCAGCGCCCGGAGTGGGGCCAACGTCCTGACTTTC. It encodes CSARSGANVLTF. The V call is TRBV29-1, the J call TRBJ2-6; D ambiguous. The germline V gene has CDR1 SQVTM and CDR2 ANQGSEA. The CDR3 has 12 amino acids. Trimming took 7 bases from V and 3 from J, leaving 7 bases between them. Drawing the rest from reference TRBV29-1 and TRBJ2-6, the complete variable domain is SAVISQKPSRDICQRGTSLTIQCQVDSQVTMMFWYRQQPGQSLTLIATANQGSEATYESGFVIDKFPISRPNLTFSTLTVSNMSPEDSSIYLCSARSGANVLTFGAGSRLTVL.

The rearrangement uses TRBV11-3 and TRBJ2-3, with 11 positions matching TRBD1. This CDR3 has 14 residues. Germline CDR1 SGHNT, CDR2 YENEEA. Trimming at V came to 4 bases and at J to 7 bases, leaving 4 bases not matched to a gene. In nucleotides, the CDR3 is TGTGCCAGCAGCTCCGGGACAGGGGGAAATACGCAGTATTTT. Encoded protein: CASSSGTGGNTQYF.

The sample holds a few counts of this clone. The rearrangement joins TRBV18 to TRBJ2-7; D is possibly TRBD2 (5 bases). CDR1 and CDR2 from the germline V gene are KGHSH and LQKENI. Trimming removed 2 bases from V and 2 bases from J, with 22 bases in between. CDR3 length: 18 residues. The CDR3 region has the DNA TGTGCCAGCTCACCAGCGGGCCAACGGTCGCGCGGTACCTACGAGCAGTACTTC. Translation gives CASSPAGQRSRGTYEQYF.

The chain is built from TRBV4-3 and TRBJ2-1; 8 bases agree with TRBD1. The V gene end was trimmed by 0 bases and the J gene end by 10 bases; junction bases not matched to a gene: 8. CDR1 LGHNA and CDR2 YSLEER come from the germline V gene. This CDR3 has 15 residues. The CDR3 DNA reads as TGCGCCAGCAGCCAAGAGTGGCAGGGGGCGCGGGAGCAGTTCTTC. It yields the protein CASSQEWQGAREQFF.

This clone was seen more than once but under ten times. The chain joins TRBV2 to TRBJ2-6; 9 bases match TRBD1. CDR3 length: 16 residues. Per germline, CDR1 SNHLY and CDR2 FYNNEI. Trimming removed 7 bases from V and 0 bases from J; junction bases left unmatched: 4. Here the CDR3 reads CASTGTGLSGANVLTF. The CDR3 nucleotides are TGTGCCAGCACAGGGACAGGGCTCTCTGGGGCCAACGTCCTGACTTTC.

This clone was picked up a small number of times. V is TRBV28 and J is TRBJ2-7; D is perhaps TRBD1 (6 bases). Between the trimmed V and J ends, which lost 8 bases and 0 bases, there was a span of 23 bases. The V gene's germline CDR1 is MDHEN and CDR2 SYDVKM. The CDR3 has 17 residues. The CDR3 protein is CASHAPPGHRNSYEQYF. CDR3 coding DNA: TGTGCCAGCCATGCCCCTCCGGGACACCGAAACTCCTACGAGCAGTACTTC.

This clone was detected only a few times. This chain uses TRBV18 with TRBJ2-5, with a possible D match to TRBD2 (5 bases). Trimming shortened V by 1 base and J by 3 bases, and 12 bases separated the two germline ends. The CDR3 is 15 residues long. CDR1 is KGHSH, CDR2 LQKENI, per germline. The CDR3 here is CASSPQRSGKETQYF. CDR3 coding DNA: TGTGCCAGCTCACCACAGAGATCCGGGAAAGAGACCCAGTACTTC.

This clone was observed a handful of times. The chain joins TRBV5-1 to TRBJ2-7, with D maybe TRBD1 (6 bases). Germline V gene data show CDR1 as SGHRS and CDR2 as YFSETQ. CDR3 length: 14 residues. The V end lost 4 bases, the J end lost 6 bases, and 17 bases lay between the germline ends. The CDR3 DNA sequence: TGCGCCAGCAGCCGGGCAGGGGAAGTTCGCGAGCAGTACTTC. This translates into CASSRAGEVREQYF.

The chain uses TRBV5-1 and TRBJ2-1, with 9 bases matching TRBD2. CDR1 is SGHRS and CDR2 is YFSETQ in the germline V gene. J was trimmed by 4 bases and V by 0 bases; bases with no gene match: 5. The CDR3 consists of 16 residues. The CDR3 sequence: CASSLDIAGEYNEQFF. In DNA, the CDR3 is TGCGCCAGCAGCTTGGATATAGCGGGAGAGTACAATGAGCAGTTCTTC.

The chain has TRBV10-3 and TRBJ2-1; TRBD2 might be the D (5 bases). V was shortened by 4 bases and J by 0 bases, with 13 bases between the two germline ends. CDR1 and CDR2 (germline): ENHRY, SYGVKD. This CDR3 region has 16 residues. The CDR3 loop reads CAISAVSASSYNEQFF. The CDR3 coding sequence is TGTGCCATCAGTGCAGTTAGCGCGAGCTCCTACAATGAGCAGTTCTTC.

The chain has TRBV9 and TRBJ2-7; 10 nucleotides line up with TRBD1. V lost 4 bases, J lost 6 bases, and 10 bases stayed unmatched. The CDR3 is made up of 15 amino acids. Germline lookup yields CDR1 SGDLS and CDR2 YYNGEE. The CDR3, as DNA: TGTGCCAGCAGCCCTCTTGGGGACAGGGGTAGCGAGCAGTACTTC. This translates into CASSPLGDRGSEQYF.

This clone has just a few counts. Distinct nucleotide sequences in the sample also encode this CDR3. This chain connects TRBV18 to TRBJ2-5, with D hard to call. The germline V gene has CDR1 KGHSH and CDR2 LQKENI. The CDR3 loop spans 13 amino acids. V dropped 3 bases and J dropped 3 bases, with 8 bases sitting between them. This CDR3 reads CASSPPSEETQYF. DNA of the CDR3: TGTGCCAGCTCACCCCCGTCCGAAGAGACCCAGTACTTC.

This chain links TRBV5-1 with TRBJ2-5; 10 positions match TRBD2. J lost 5 bases, V lost 7 bases, and 8 bases had no gene match. The CDR3 runs to 14 residues. Germline-derived CDR1 and CDR2 are SGHRS and YFSETQ. The CDR3 nucleotides are TGCGCCAGCGCACATAGCGGGGGGCTGGAGACCCAGTACTTC. Amino acids: CASAHSGGLETQYF.